This T cell receptor (beta chain) originates from a study of OX40 agonist ivuxolimab in advanced cancers. Study in general: With ivuxolimab, an agonistic anti-OX40 (CD134) antibody, patients were treated.

This table comes from immunoSEQ multiplex PCR, and its TCRdb copy is limited to in-frame clones, with some not included. The sample consists of roughly 92,000 clones, roughly four fifths of them appearing once. The CDR3 is 17 residues long. Per the germline V gene, CDR1 is LGHNA and CDR2 is YNFKEQ. V trimming: 2 bases; J trimming: 2 bases; junction bases outside the gene matches: 4. This specimen consisted of CD4+ or CD8+ T cells sorted from blood, obtained in a trial of the OX40 agonist ivuxolimab. This chain uses TRBV4-2 with TRBJ2-3; TRBD2 matches 13 bases. The clonotype comes from an adult with an advanced solid tumor such as melanoma, head and neck, liver or kidney cancer. CDR3 sequence: CASSQTSGGEDTDTQYF. CDR3 bases: TGTGCCAGCAGCCAAACTAGCGGGGGGGAAGACACAGATACGCAGTATTTT.